The 15 T cell receptor beta chains reported below all come from one sample, sequenced in a study of blood T cell repertoires in COVID-19. Method: immunoSEQ multiplex PCR; TCRdb's copy keeps in-frame clones and lacks some. The sample consists of over 150,000 clones, about 80% of them appearing once. The specimen sequenced was peripheral blood. These receptors came from a human donor with acute or convalescent COVID-19. The donor label of this sample is uncertain.

The chain joins TRBV19 to TRBJ2-2; D remains ambiguous. The CDR3 is 14 residues long. CDR1 LNHDA and CDR2 SQIVND come from the germline V gene (reference sequence). Trimming pared 3 bases from V and 1 base from J, leaving 6 bases between. In DNA, the CDR3 is TGTGCCAGTAGTATTTACATGAACACCGGGGAGCTGTTTTTT. Translation: CASSIYMNTGELFF.

This rearrangement joins TRBV11-2 to TRBJ1-5; TRBD1 is a possible D gene (5 bases). This CDR3 contains 15 residues. Germline CDR1 and CDR2: SGHAT and FQNNGV. Trimming took 2 bases from V and 2 from J, leaving 10 bases between them. The CDR3 DNA reads as TGTGCCAGCAGCTTACGGGGGGGAGGCAATCAGCCCCAGCATTTT. Encoded protein: CASSLRGGGNQPQHF.

The V and J genes are TRBV30 and TRBJ2-3, with 7 nucleotides matching TRBD1. CDR3 length: 14 residues. Germline V gene lookup returns CDR1 GTSNPN and CDR2 SVGIG (reference sequence). V lost 6 bases, J lost 2 bases, and 8 bases stayed unmatched. The DNA for the CDR3 is TGTGCCTGTAGACAGGGTAAGAACACAGATACGCAGTATTTT. Amino acid sequence: CACRQGKNTDTQYF.

The rearrangement links TRBV10-3 to TRBJ1-3, with 9 bases that match TRBD1. The CDR3 contains 16 residues. Trimming at V came to 6 bases and at J to 1 base, leaving 7 bases not matched to a gene. Germline assignment: CDR1 ENHRY and CDR2 SYGVKD. The CDR3 spells CAISAGTGTSGNTIYF. CDR3 coding DNA: TGTGCCATCAGCGCCGGGACAGGGACATCTGGAAACACCATATATTTT.

For the CDR3, the DNA is TGTGCCACCAAACATCTGGGCAGGGTTAAGAGTGAAAAACTGTTTTTT. This translates into CATKHLGRVKSEKLFF. The chain joins TRBV24-1 to TRBJ1-4, with D maybe TRBD1 (5 bases). In germline, CDR1 is KGHDR, CDR2 SFDVKD. This CDR3 has 16 residues. The V end lost 8 bases, the J end lost 7 bases, and 22 bases lay between the germline ends.

The chain carries TRBV18 and TRBJ2-1; 8 nucleotides match TRBD2. Trimming at V came to 6 bases and at J to 1 base, leaving 8 bases not matched to a gene. Germline V gene data show CDR1 as KGHSH and CDR2 as LQKENI. CDR3 length equals 16 residues. Here the CDR3 reads CASSLAGPGSYNEQFF. CDR3 nucleotides: TGTGCCAGCTCCCTAGCGGGCCCCGGGTCCTACAATGAGCAGTTCTTC.

The rearrangement uses TRBV12-5 and TRBJ1-2; TRBD1 is a possible D gene (6 bases). The CDR3 is 16 residues long. In germline, CDR1 is LGHNT, CDR2 FRNRAP. Trimming stripped 1 base from V and 4 bases from J, with 16 bases between. CDR3 in DNA: TGTGCTAGTGGTTTGGGCCGGGTGGGGGCGGCCTATGGCTACACCTTC. Amino acids: CASGLGRVGAAYGYTF.

The chain's CDR3 is CASGLEQGAYGYTF. CDR3 bases: TGTGCTAGTGGTTTGGAACAGGGGGCGTATGGCTACACCTTC. The J gene is TRBJ1-2, the V gene TRBV12-5; 9 bases are a match to TRBD1. The V gene end was trimmed by 1 base and the J gene end by 5 bases; junction bases not matched to a gene: 2. CDR1 LGHNT and CDR2 FRNRAP come from the germline V gene. The length of the CDR3 is 14 residues.

V and J are TRBV7-2 and TRBJ2-3; possibly TRBD2 for D (6 bases). The CDR3 is 15 amino acids. V was trimmed by 4 bases and J by 1 base, leaving 12 bases between them. CDR1 and CDR2 from the germline V gene are SGHTA and FQGNSA. The CDR3 region is CASSSGGTRTDTQYF. The CDR3 nucleotides read TGTGCCAGCAGCTCGGGCGGGACCCGCACAGATACGCAGTATTTT.

The rearrangement links TRBV7-9 to TRBJ2-1; 11 positions agree with TRBD2. The V gene's germline CDR1 is SEHNR and CDR2 FQNEAQ (reference sequence). This CDR3 region has 16 residues. V was clipped by 5 bases and J by 7 bases; unmatched bases: 10. The DNA of the CDR3 is TGTGCCAGCAGCCAATGGGGTAGCGGGAGGGGGAATGAGCAGTTCTTC. Encoded protein: CASSQWGSGRGNEQFF.

The genes are TRBV21-1 and TRBJ1-5; TRBD1 is the table's D call and was not checked against the DNA. TRBV21-1 is a pseudogene locus. This CDR3 has 18 residues. The CDR3 reads CASSKIIRDRVSGWPQHF. CDR3 DNA: TGTGCCAGCAGCAAAATAATCCGGGACAGAGTCTCAGGGTGGCCCCAGCATTTT.

This chain joins TRBV5-1 and TRBJ2-5; TRBD1 aligns across 8 bases. V gave up 7 bases and J gave up 2 bases; unmatched junction bases: 13. Germline V gene lookup returns CDR1 SGHRS and CDR2 YFSETQ. This CDR3 spans 16 amino acids. This CDR3 is CASGRTGPNPQETQYF. The CDR3 DNA sequence: TGCGCCAGCGGACGGACAGGGCCTAATCCACAAGAGACCCAGTACTTC.

Concerning this clone itself: Relative to the germline gene, one junction end is altered; a read error may explain this. The CDR3 DNA sequence: TGTGCCATCAGTGACAGTCGCCGTATCTTC. Protein: CAISDSRRIF. The chain carries TRBV10-3 and TRBJ1-2; D is unresolved. CDR3 length: 10 amino acids. CDR1 is ENHRY and CDR2 is SYGVKD in the germline V gene.

The rearrangement uses TRBV28 and TRBJ2-7; TRBD2 matches 8 bases. The CDR3 has 16 amino acids. V was clipped by 4 bases and J by 3 bases; unmatched bases: 11. Per germline, CDR1 MDHEN and CDR2 SYDVKM. The CDR3 sequence: CASSSPAGGGYYEQYF. Here the CDR3 DNA reads TGTGCCAGCAGTTCCCCCGCGGGAGGCGGTTACTACGAGCAGTACTTC.

This clone was seen only a few times. The gene calls are TRBV3-1 (or the pseudogene TRBV3-2) and TRBJ2-3, with 15 nucleotides matching TRBD2. The CDR3 sequence is 14 residues long. The germline V gene encodes CDR1 LGHDT and CDR2 YNNKEL (reference sequence). V shed 5 bases and J 12 bases; nucleotides not matched to a gene: 6. The chain's CDR3 is CASSSRTSGRDQYF. For the CDR3, the DNA is TGTGCCAGCAGCTCACGGACTAGCGGGAGGGACCAGTATTTT.